Listed below are T cell receptor beta chains from one sample, sequenced in a study of cytotoxic CD8 clonotypes in ibrutinib-treated CLL. The protocol was immunoSEQ multiplex PCR, while the TCRdb copy is restricted to in-frame clones and leaves out a portion. Here the sample spans fewer than 90,000 clones, 86% being singletons. The sequenced sample was PBMCs, obtained before ibrutinib treatment. The source is a human donor with chronic lymphocytic leukemia. Each CDR3 is given with its conserved first and last residue. The order of the fields is clone size, J gene, D gene, V gene, CDR3 DNA, CDR3 protein. The D gene is left open where the match is weak. Where a row states a size, it is once, few, many or the class of an expanded clone; other rows omit it.

>.|TRBJ1-2|.|TRBV9
TGTGCCAGCAGCGTAGCCCCGGAGGGCAACTATGGCTACACCTTC
CASSVAPEGNYGYTF
>.|TRBJ2-7|TRBD2|TRBV5-1
TGCGCCAGCAGCCCACCACTCCTAGCGGGAGTCAACGAGCAGTACTTC
CASSPPLLAGVNEQYF
>many|TRBJ1-2|.|TRBV19
TGTGCCAGTAGTATGGGACTTCTTTCTGGCTACACCTTC
CASSMGLLSGYTF
>.|TRBJ2-1|TRBD2|TRBV4-3
TGCGCCAGCCGAGATGGACTAGCGGCATACAATGAGCAGTTCTTC
CASRDGLAAYNEQFF
>.|TRBJ1-2|TRBD1|TRBV19
TGTGCCAGTAGTGCCACAGGGGATCGAGGCTATGGCTACACCTTC
CASSATGDRGYGYTF
>.|TRBJ2-2|TRBD1|TRBV5-1
TGCGCCAGCAGCTTCAGGGGGCTCGGCACCGGGGAGCTGTTTTTT
CASSFRGLGTGELFF
>.|TRBJ2-5|.|TRBV6-5
TGTGCCAGCAGTACTAACAGTGGGTCCGGGGAGACCCAGTACTTC
CASSTNSGSGETQYF
>few|TRBJ1-2|TRBD1|TRBV4-1
TGCGCCAGCAGCCCCTCACCCGGAGAGGGGGCAAACTATGGCTACACCTTC
CASSPSPGEGANYGYTF
>.|TRBJ1-1|.|TRBV19
TGTGCCAGTGACCATGGACAGTACTACACTGAAGCTTTCTTT
CASDHGQYYTEAFF
>.|TRBJ1-1|.|TRBV9
TGTGCCAGCAGCGTAGGGATAGGACAGAACACTGAAGCTTTCTTT
CASSVGIGQNTEAFF
>.|TRBJ1-4|TRBD1|TRBV7-8
TGTGCCAGCACCCTAAGCGGGACAGGGTGGGGAAAACTGTTTTTT
CASTLSGTGWGKLFF
>.|TRBJ2-5|TRBD2|TRBV6-6
TGTGCCAGCAGTTACCAACTAGCGAGATACCAAGAGACCCAGTACTTC
CASSYQLARYQETQYF
>.|TRBJ2-5|.|TRBV5-1
TGCGCCAGCAGCTTGGCCTCACAGGGAGAGACCCAGTACTTC
CASSLASQGETQYF
>.|TRBJ1-1|.|TRBV9
TGTGCCAGCAGCCCACGAACTTTTCAACAAGAGAACACTGAAGCTTTCTTT
CASSPRTFQQENTEAFF
>.|TRBJ2-1|.|TRBV10-3
TGTGCCATCAGTGAAAGGGCCGCGACAAACAATGAGCAGTTCTTC
CAISERAATNNEQFF
>.|TRBJ1-5|.|TRBV9
TGTGCCAGCAGCGAAACAGCTTATAGCAATCAGCCCCAGCATTTT
CASSETAYSNQPQHF
>.|TRBJ1-5|.|TRBV5-6
TGTGCCAGCAGCTTAGCACGGGGCCCCGGCAATCAGCCCCAGCATTTT
CASSLARGPGNQPQHF
>.|TRBJ1-5|.|TRBV28
TGTGCCAGCAGTTTTCGGGGGTCTCAGCCCCAGCATTTT
CASSFRGSQPQHF
>.|TRBJ2-1|TRBD2|TRBV5-1
TGCGCCAGCAGCGGCGGCAGCGGGAGGTACAATGAGCAGTTCTTC
CASSGGSGRYNEQFF
>.|TRBJ2-1|TRBD2|TRBV30
TGTGCCTGGAAGTTGGGGGGGAGTATCTATGAGCAGTTCTTC
CAWKLGGSIYEQFF
>.|TRBJ2-2|.|TRBV5-1
TGCGCCAGCAGCTTGGTGTTCTCTGTTGGGGGGAACACCGGGGAGCTGTTTTTT
CASSLVFSVGGNTGELFF
>.|TRBJ2-7|TRBD2|TRBV28
TGTGCCAGCAGTCCGACGGGACTAGCGGGAGGTGTCGAGCAGTACTTC
CASSPTGLAGGVEQYF
>few|TRBJ1-2|TRBD1|TRBV4-1
TGCGCCAGCAGCCAAGATTGGCGACAGGGGGATGGCTACACCTTC
CASSQDWRQGDGYTF
>.|TRBJ2-5|TRBD1|TRBV5-1
TGCGCCAGCGGCGGACAGGGTCCACAAGAGACCCAGTACTTC
CASGGQGPQETQYF
>.|TRBJ2-3|.|TRBV6-1
TGTGCCAGCAGTGAAGCGCGCCTGGCCCACACAGATACGCAGTATTTT
CASSEARLAHTDTQYF
>.|TRBJ2-7|TRBD2|TRBV19
TGTGCCAGTAGTATACTCCGGACTAGCGGGTCGGGCGAGCAGTACTTC
CASSILRTSGSGEQYF
>.|TRBJ2-3|.|TRBV19
TGTGCCAGTAGTATCCTATTGGTTTGGCGGAGCACAGATACGCAGTATTTT
CASSILLVWRSTDTQYF
>.|TRBJ1-5|.|TRBV9
TGTGCCAGCAGCGTAGGGGTCGGGACGCCAAATACTTACAATCAGCCCCAGCATTTT
CASSVGVGTPNTYNQPQHF
>.|TRBJ2-5|TRBD2|TRBV6-6
TGTGCCAGCAGGGGCGGGGGAGAGACCCAGTACTTC
CASRGGGETQYF